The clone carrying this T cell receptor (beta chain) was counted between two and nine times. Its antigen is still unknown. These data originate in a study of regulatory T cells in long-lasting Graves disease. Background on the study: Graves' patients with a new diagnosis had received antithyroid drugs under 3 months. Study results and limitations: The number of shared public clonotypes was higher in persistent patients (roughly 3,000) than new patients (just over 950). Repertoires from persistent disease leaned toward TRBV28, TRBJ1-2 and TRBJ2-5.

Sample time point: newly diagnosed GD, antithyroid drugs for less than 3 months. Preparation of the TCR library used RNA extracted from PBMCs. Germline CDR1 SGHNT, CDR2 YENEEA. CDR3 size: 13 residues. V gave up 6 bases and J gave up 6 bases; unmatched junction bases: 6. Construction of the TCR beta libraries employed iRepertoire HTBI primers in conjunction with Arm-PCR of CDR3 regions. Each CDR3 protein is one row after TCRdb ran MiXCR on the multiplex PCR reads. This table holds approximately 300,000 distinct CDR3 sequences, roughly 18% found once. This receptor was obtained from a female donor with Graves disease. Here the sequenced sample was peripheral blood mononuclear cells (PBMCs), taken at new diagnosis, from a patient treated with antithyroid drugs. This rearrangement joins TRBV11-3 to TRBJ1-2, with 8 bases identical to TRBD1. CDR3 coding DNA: TGTGCCAGCAGTGCGGACAGGGTAGATGGCTACACCTTC. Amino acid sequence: CASSADRVDGYTF.